This passage covers 29 T cell receptor beta chains from one sample sequenced in a study of T cell responses to AZD1222 COVID-19 vaccine. Sequenced by immunoSEQ multiplex PCR; TCRdb stores in-frame clones only, minus some. The table shows over 95,000 clones, with over 85% occurring only once. The starting material was peripheral blood, obtained on day 0 of AZD1222 vaccination. These receptors were obtained from an adult in good health.

The chain employs TRBV7-2 and TRBJ1-2; 8 bases line up with TRBD1. Germline V CDR1 and CDR2: SGHTA, FQGNSA. Trimming took 5 bases from V and 3 from J; bases not matched to a gene: 8. The CDR3 length is 15 residues. This chain's CDR3 is CASSLSRGPYYGYTF. DNA for the CDR3: TGTGCCAGCAGCCTCAGCAGGGGGCCCTACTATGGCTACACCTTC.

This chain uses TRBV9 with TRBJ2-1; possible D gene TRBD2, 5 bases. V shed 4 bases and J shed 4 bases, with 21 bases lying between them. Germline V gene data show CDR1 as SGDLS and CDR2 as YYNGEE. This CDR3 region has 17 residues. This chain's CDR3 is CASSTPATQEVYNEQFF. The CDR3 DNA is TGTGCCAGCAGCACCCCGGCGACCCAGGAGGTTTACAATGAGCAGTTCTTC. Based on the CDR3 plus reference TRBV9 and TRBJ2-1, the full variable domain is DSGVTQTPKHLITATGQRVTLRCSPRSGDLSVYWYQQSLDQGLQFLIQYYNGEERAKGNILERFSAQQFPDLHSELNLSSLELGDSALYFCASSTPATQEVYNEQFFGPGTRLTVL.

About this clone: This CDR3 is also generated by other DNA sequences in the sample. This chain links TRBV6-5 with TRBJ1-2; no clear D. The length of the CDR3 is 13 residues. CDR1 is MNHEY, CDR2 SVGAGI, per germline. Trimming removed 5 bases at V and 4 bases at J, with 11 bases between. CDR3 nucleotide sequence: TGTGCCAGCAGTCCCCCGGGTGGCTATGGCTACACCTTC. The encoded protein is CASSPPGGYGYTF.

This sequence joins TRBV19 and TRBJ1-4; no definite D call. The V gene's germline CDR1 is LNHDA and CDR2 SQIVND (reference sequence). The CDR3 loop spans 14 amino acids. V lost 5 bases to trimming and J lost 0 bases, with 7 bases between them. The CDR3 here is CASSVMATNEKLFF. DNA for the CDR3: TGTGCCAGTAGTGTCATGGCAACTAATGAAAAACTGTTTTTT. The full variable domain, with the rest looked up from reference TRBV19 and TRBJ1-4, is DGGITQSPKYLFRKEGQNVTLSCEQNLNHDAMYWYRQDPGQGLRLIYYSQIVNDFQKGDIAEGYSVSREKKESFPLTVTSAQKNPTAFYLCASSVMATNEKLFFGSGTQLSVL.

V gene TRBV5-1 combines with J gene TRBJ1-1, with 7 bases matching TRBD1. The CDR3 runs 18 residues. Trimming cost V 3 bases and J 1 base; bases outside gene matches: 15. CDR1 is SGHRS and CDR2 is YFSETQ in the germline V gene. The DNA for the CDR3 is TGCGCCAGCAGCTCACAATTGAGCCCGACAGGGTGGAACACTGAAGCTTTCTTT. It encodes CASSSQLSPTGWNTEAFF.

This rearrangement joins TRBV29-1 to TRBJ2-2; D remains ambiguous. Per germline, CDR1 SQVTM and CDR2 ANQGSEA. The CDR3 has 12 amino acids. The germline V and J ends were trimmed by 2 bases and 1 base, with 2 bases remaining between them. The CDR3 sequence: CSVEQNTGELFF. The CDR3 bases are TGCAGCGTTGAACAGAACACCGGGGAGCTGTTTTTT.

The CDR3 region has the DNA TGTGCCAGCAACCCCGGAGGAGCGGGAGACAATGAGCAGTTCTTC. It yields the protein CASNPGGAGDNEQFF. The J gene is TRBJ2-1, the V gene TRBV7-9; TRBD2 matches 8 bases. Looked up from germline, CDR1 is SEHNR and CDR2 is FQNEAQ (reference sequence). V lost 7 bases to trimming and J lost 5 bases; unmatched junction nucleotides: 10. This CDR3 spans 15 amino acids. Looking up the rest from reference TRBV7-9 and TRBJ2-1 gives the full variable domain: DTGVSQNPRHKITKRGQNVTFRCDPISEHNRLYWYRQTLGQGPEFLTYFQNEAQLEKSRLLSDRFSAERPKGSFSTLEIQRTEQGDSAMYLCASNPGGAGDNEQFFGPGTRLTVL.

The rearrangement links TRBV4-3 to TRBJ2-2; the match to TRBD2 covers 7 bases. Germline V gene data show CDR1 as LGHNA and CDR2 as YSLEER. CDR3 length: 14 residues. J was trimmed by 4 bases and V by 4 bases; bases with no gene match: 3. The chain's CDR3 is CASSPGLVTGELFF. CDR3 bases: TGCGCCAGCAGCCCTGGACTAGTCACCGGGGAGCTGTTTTTT.

Here the CDR3 DNA reads TGTGCCAGCAGCCCCGTCGGGGAAGGAAACACCATATATTTT. Encoded protein: CASSPVGEGNTIYF. The rearrangement joins TRBV7-6 to TRBJ1-3; D not resolved. Germline CDR1 SGHVS, CDR2 FNYEAQ. The CDR3 covers 14 residues. Trimming left V 5 bases short and J 4 bases short, with 12 bases between.

This chain links TRBV12-3 or TRBV12-4 with TRBJ1-5; unclear D gene. With 0 bases removed from V and 8 bases from J, the gap between germline ends came to 5 bases. The CDR3 is made up of 12 amino acids. The CDR3 here is CASSLAPEPQHF. CDR3 DNA sequence: TGTGCCAGCAGTTTAGCGCCGGAGCCCCAGCATTTT.

The chain carries TRBV9 and TRBJ2-7, with unresolved D. The V gene lost 0 bases and the J gene lost 5 bases, with 15 bases spanning the gap. The germline V gene encodes CDR1 SGDLS and CDR2 YYNGEE. CDR3 size: 15 residues. This CDR3 reads CASSVAGQEYHEQYF. Here the CDR3 DNA reads TGTGCCAGCAGCGTAGCCGGCCAGGAGTACCACGAGCAGTACTTC.

The gene calls are TRBV12-3 or TRBV12-4 and TRBJ2-7, with a tentative D call TRBD1 (5 bases). Trimming removed 3 bases from V and 5 bases from J, with 11 bases in between. The CDR3 runs to 13 residues. The CDR3 DNA reads as TGTGCCAGCAGTTTGGGGCAGTCTGACGAGCAGTACTTC. Translating it yields CASSLGQSDEQYF.

This clone was counted only a few times. J is TRBJ1-1 and V is TRBV28; 7 bases map to TRBD1. The CDR3 is made up of 12 amino acids. After removal of 9 bases from V and 1 base from J, the junction contained 2 bases not matched to a gene. Germline values: CDR1 MDHEN, CDR2 SYDVKM. The CDR3 is CASRTGNTEAFF. DNA of the CDR3: TGTGCCAGTAGGACAGGGAACACTGAAGCTTTCTTT.

The CDR3 reads CASSIGRGVQETQYF. CDR3 coding DNA: TGTGCCAGTAGTATAGGCAGGGGCGTACAAGAGACCCAGTACTTC. The chain is built from TRBV19 and TRBJ2-5; D is perhaps TRBD1 (6 bases). The CDR3 runs to 15 residues. Germline V CDR1 and CDR2: LNHDA, SQIVND (reference sequence). Deletions cut 1 base from V and 2 bases from J, with 11 bases between.

The chain employs TRBV18 and TRBJ1-2, with 9 bases matching TRBD1. Germline CDR1 reads KGHSH; CDR2 reads LQKENI. The V gene end was trimmed by 1 base and the J gene end by 8 bases; junction bases not matched to a gene: 11. The CDR3 has 16 residues. CDR3 coding DNA: TGTGCCAGCTCACCACAAGCCGGACAGGGGTTGAGCGGCTACACCTTC. Translation gives CASSPQAGQGLSGYTF.

This chain uses TRBV9 with TRBJ2-2; no clear D gene. The CDR3 runs 16 residues. Deletions cut 7 bases from V and 1 base from J, with 17 bases between. Germline CDR1 and CDR2: SGDLS and YYNGEE. CDR3 protein: CASAYRTTRNTGELFF. In nucleotides, the CDR3 is TGTGCCAGCGCGTACCGTACGACGAGGAACACCGGGGAGCTGTTTTTT.

The chain uses TRBV7-2 and TRBJ1-1, with 10 bases that match TRBD1. V shed 4 bases and J 1 base; nucleotides not matched to a gene: 9. This CDR3 region has 17 residues. Germline loops: CDR1 SGHTA, CDR2 FQGNSA. In nucleotides, the CDR3 is TGTGCCAGCAGCTACACCGGGACAGGGGCCTCGAACACTGAAGCTTTCTTT. Encoded protein: CASSYTGTGASNTEAFF.

This rearrangement joins TRBV5-1 to TRBJ2-7; D is possibly TRBD2 (6 bases). CDR3 length: 16 residues. The ends were cut back, 4 bases at V and 0 bases at J, with 17 bases in the middle. Germline CDR1 and CDR2: SGHRS and YFSETQ. The CDR3 loop reads CASSLPVGGSSYEQYF. CDR3 DNA: TGCGCCAGCAGCCTGCCGGTCGGGGGAAGCTCCTACGAGCAGTACTTC. The full variable domain, rest sourced from reference TRBV5-1 and TRBJ2-7, is KAGVTQTPRYLIKTRGQQVTLSCSPISGHRSVSWYQQTPGQGLQFLFEYFSETQRNKGNFPGRFSGRQFSNSRSEMNVSTLELGDSALYLCASSLPVGGSSYEQYFGPGTRLTVT.

This sequence joins TRBV30 and TRBJ2-2, with a possible D match to TRBD1 (6 bases). Germline lookup yields CDR1 GTSNPN and CDR2 SVGIG (reference sequence). V lost 1 base and J 0 bases, leaving 9 bases between the germline ends. The CDR3 extends over 15 amino acids. The DNA for the CDR3 is TGTGCCTGGAGTGGCCGGACAGCGAACACCGGGGAGCTGTTTTTT. The encoded protein is CAWSGRTANTGELFF. Based on the CDR3 plus reference TRBV30 and TRBJ2-2, the full variable domain is SQTIHQWPATLVQPVGSPLSLECTVEGTSNPNLYWYRQAAGRGLQLLFYSVGIGQISSEVPQNLSASRPQDRQFILSSKKLLLSDSGFYLCAWSGRTANTGELFFGEGSRLTVL.

The rearrangement links TRBV4-1 to TRBJ2-6, with TRBD2 matching 13 bases. The CDR3 extends over 21 amino acids. Per germline, CDR1 MGHRA and CDR2 YSYEKL. The V segment lost 3 bases and the J segment 0 bases; nucleotides outside the gene matches: 11. CDR3 coding DNA: TGCGCCAGCAGCCAGCAGCTCAGGACTAGCGGGAGCCACTCTGGGGCCAACGTCCTGACTTTC. Residues: CASSQQLRTSGSHSGANVLTF.

In this sample, this clone turned up once. This chain connects TRBV3-1 (or the pseudogene TRBV3-2) to TRBJ1-1; 10 nucleotides align to TRBD1. The CDR3 is made up of 14 amino acids. Germline V gives CDR1 LGHDT, CDR2 YNNKEL (reference sequence). The V gene end was trimmed by 1 base and the J gene end by 10 bases; junction bases not matched to a gene: 6. The CDR3 protein is CASSQVGRDRGAFF. The DNA of the CDR3 is TGTGCCAGCAGCCAAGTCGGCAGGGACAGGGGAGCTTTCTTT.

The chain carries TRBV5-8 and TRBJ2-3; D is undetermined. The V gene lost 4 bases and the J gene lost 8 bases, with 11 bases spanning the gap. Germline V lookup: CDR1 SGHTS, CDR2 YDEGEE. The CDR3 loop spans 12 amino acids. CDR3 nucleotides: TGTGCCAGCAGCCCCAAGGTTGGTACGCAGTATTTT. Protein sequence: CASSPKVGTQYF. Using reference TRBV5-8 and TRBJ2-3 for the parts outside the CDR3, the full variable domain is EAGVTQSPTHLIKTRGQQATLRCSPISGHTSVYWYQQALGLGLQFLLWYDEGEERNRGNFPPRFSGRQFPNYSSELNVNALELEDSALYLCASSPKVGTQYFGPGTRLTVL.

The chain's CDR3 is CSVEDRFRGRSDTQYF. Written as DNA, the CDR3 is TGCAGCGTTGAAGATCGGTTTAGGGGGCGGTCAGATACGCAGTATTTT. This chain connects TRBV29-1 to TRBJ2-3, with TRBD1 identical over 7 bases. V lost 0 bases, J lost 4 bases, and 10 bases stayed unmatched. The CDR3 totals 16 residues. Germline V gene sequence: CDR1 SQVTM, CDR2 ANQGSEA.

The genes are TRBV9 and TRBJ2-1; 7 positions agree with TRBD1. The V segment lost 1 base and the J segment 5 bases; nucleotides outside the gene matches: 6. The germline V gene has CDR1 SGDLS and CDR2 YYNGEE. The CDR3 totals 15 residues. In DNA form, the CDR3 reads TGTGCCAGCAGCGTATGGGCAGGGGGAAACAATGAGCAGTTCTTC. It yields the protein CASSVWAGGNNEQFF.

This chain connects TRBV24-1 to TRBJ2-1; TRBD2 agrees at 12 bases. The CDR3 length is 13 residues. CDR1 KGHDR and CDR2 SFDVKD come from the germline V gene. The ends lost 9 bases at V and 7 bases at J; junction bases unmatched: 3. CDR3 nucleotides: TGTGCCACCCAGACTAGCGGGAGAAATGAGCAGTTCTTC. Amino acid sequence: CATQTSGRNEQFF.

The chain couples TRBV6-5 to TRBJ1-5; possible D gene TRBD1, 6 bases. V shed 6 bases and J shed 0 bases, with 12 bases lying between them. The CDR3 sequence is 15 residues long. The germline CDR1 and CDR2 sequences are MNHEY and SVGAGI. The CDR3 here is CASSLGQNSNQPQHF. The CDR3 DNA follows: TGTGCCAGCAGCCTCGGACAGAATAGCAATCAGCCCCAGCATTTT.

This clone showed up many times. CDR3 loop: CASRGGNQPQHF. CDR3 in DNA: TGTGCCAGCAGAGGAGGGAATCAGCCCCAGCATTTT. The chain couples TRBV6-5 to TRBJ1-5; D unresolved. Germline V gives CDR1 MNHEY, CDR2 SVGAGI. The CDR3 covers 12 residues. Trimming shortened V by 6 bases and J by 4 bases, and 7 bases separated the two germline ends.

This chain connects TRBV6-2 or TRBV6-3 to TRBJ2-3, with a possible D match to TRBD2 (6 bases). V was clipped by 5 bases and J by 9 bases, with 30 bases between them. Looked up from germline, CDR1 is MNHEY and CDR2 is SVGEGT. The CDR3 length is 18 residues. Here the CDR3 DNA reads TGTGCCAGCAGTCCCAATGTCGGGAGCACGAGGCCCCGGATGACGCAGTATTTT. It codes for CASSPNVGSTRPRMTQYF.

The rearrangement uses TRBV12-3 or TRBV12-4 and TRBJ1-5; maybe TRBD1 (5 bases). This CDR3 region has 12 residues. Trimming took off 5 bases at V and 6 bases at J, with 8 bases between the two ends. CDR3 DNA: TGTGCCAGCAGTACGGGGCTTCAGCCCCAGCATTTT. Amino acid sequence: CASSTGLQPQHF.